The rows below give T cell receptor beta chains drawn from one sample of a study of beta chain features in type 1 diabetes. Data came from immunoSEQ multiplex PCR; TCRdb stores just in-frame clones and leaves some out. The sample holds under 850,000 clones, 13% seen once. The sequenced sample consisted of naive CD4+ T cells from blood. The origin of the receptors is a man younger than 35 with type 1 diabetes. Each CDR3 is given without its conserved first and last residue.

>TRBV4-1
ASSQEARGTYSPLH
>TRBV10-3
AISEAGGDQPQH
>TRBV11-2
ASSLQGNTEAF
>TRBV9
ASSVTSEGGKLF
>TRBV2
ASRGGGGSYEQY
>TRBV28
ASTGEPYEQY
>TRBV6-6
ASSHGQSNQPQH
>TRBV2
ATDRGAYEQY
>TRBV29-1
SVRSPSSYEQY
>TRBV28
ASSYKRGTEVYEQY
>TRBV27
ASRTLQASQFSLH
>TRBV6-6
AISDSTDTQY
>TRBV7-9
ASSVHGGEFAF
>TRBV19
ASSSDPSSPLH
>TRBV7-9
ASSLDRGSYNEQF
>TRBV4-2
ASSDNRGQDVNTEAF
>TRBV7-2
ASSPMRRDITDTQY
>TRBV30
AWRARLSGTYEQY
>TRBV28
ASSIELGTGEAF
>TRBV30
AWSVGRNNEKLF
>TRBV7-2
ASSVASGLASGELF
>TRBV6-6
ASSYSRGGMDEQY
>TRBV27
ASSLSPDTQY
>TRBV11-2
ASSLTLYEQF
>TRBV28
ASSGAGQEDTQY
>TRBV2
ASSELAGSTDTQY
>TRBV29-1
SVGTQENTGELF
>TRBV28
ASSPAGGQETQY
>TRBV20-1
SARADTQY
>TRBV25-1
ASSALAGVTDTQY
>TRBV9
ASSVASGGTDTQY
>TRBV5-8
ASSLDRPSSYNSPLH
>TRBV5-1
ASSLGSYNEQF
>TRBV6-1
ASSEGTSGQETQY
>TRBV30
AWISYRTVYGYT
>TRBV5-1
ASSLEGGRNNEQF
>TRBV15
ATSRDGQSGQY
>TRBV2
ASSEERVSNQPQH
>TRBV29-1
SVLRQASGSSANYGYT
>TRBV30
AWSPRGINGYT
>TRBV15
ATSRDLGYNEQF